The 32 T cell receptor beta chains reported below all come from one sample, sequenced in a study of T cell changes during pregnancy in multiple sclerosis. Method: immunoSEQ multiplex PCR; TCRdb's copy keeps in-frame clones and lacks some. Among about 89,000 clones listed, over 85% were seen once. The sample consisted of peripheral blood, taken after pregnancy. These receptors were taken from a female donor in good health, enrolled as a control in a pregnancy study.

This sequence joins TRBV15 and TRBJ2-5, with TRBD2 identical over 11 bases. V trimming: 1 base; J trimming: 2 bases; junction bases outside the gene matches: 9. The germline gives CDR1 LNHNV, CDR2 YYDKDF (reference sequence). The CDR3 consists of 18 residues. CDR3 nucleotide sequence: TGTGCCACCAGCAGAGGGGGGACTAGCGGAGGGAGACAAGAGACCCAGTACTTC. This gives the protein CATSRGGTSGGRQETQYF.

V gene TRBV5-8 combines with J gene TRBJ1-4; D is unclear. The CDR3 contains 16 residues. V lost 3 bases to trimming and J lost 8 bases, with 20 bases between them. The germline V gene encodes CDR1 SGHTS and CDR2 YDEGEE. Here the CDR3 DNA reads TGTGCCAGCAGCTCGGGAGTGGGAGTTGATGGCGAAAAACTGTTTTTT. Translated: CASSSGVGVDGEKLFF.

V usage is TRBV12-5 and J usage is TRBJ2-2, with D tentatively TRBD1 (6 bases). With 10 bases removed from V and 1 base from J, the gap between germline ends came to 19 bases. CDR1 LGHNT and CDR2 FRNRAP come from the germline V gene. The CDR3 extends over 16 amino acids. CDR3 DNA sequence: TGTGCTACAAACGACTCCGGGACAATGAACACCGGGGAGCTGTTTTTT. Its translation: CATNDSGTMNTGELFF.

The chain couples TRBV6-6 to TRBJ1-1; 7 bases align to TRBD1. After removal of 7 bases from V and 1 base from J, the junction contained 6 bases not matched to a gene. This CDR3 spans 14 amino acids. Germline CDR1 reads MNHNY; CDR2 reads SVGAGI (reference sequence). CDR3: CASILQGGNTEAFF. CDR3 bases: TGTGCCAGCATCCTCCAGGGGGGGAACACTGAAGCTTTCTTT.

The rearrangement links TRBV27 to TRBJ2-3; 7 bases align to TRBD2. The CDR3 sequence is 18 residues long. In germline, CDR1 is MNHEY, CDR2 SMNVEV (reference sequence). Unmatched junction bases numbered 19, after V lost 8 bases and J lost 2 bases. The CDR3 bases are TGTGCCAGCGGCTATAACCCACCTCTAGCGGCATACACAGATACGCAGTATTTT. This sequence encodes CASGYNPPLAAYTDTQYF.

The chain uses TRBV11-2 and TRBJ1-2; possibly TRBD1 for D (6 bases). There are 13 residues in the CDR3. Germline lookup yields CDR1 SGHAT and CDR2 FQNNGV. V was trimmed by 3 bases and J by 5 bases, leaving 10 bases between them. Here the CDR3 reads CASSFGTHYGYTF. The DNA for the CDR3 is TGTGCCAGCAGCTTCGGGACACATTATGGCTACACCTTC. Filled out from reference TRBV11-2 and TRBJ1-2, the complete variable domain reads EAGVAQSPRYKIIEKRQSVAFWCNPISGHATLYWYQQILGQGPKLLIQFQNNGVVDDSQLPKDRFSAERLKGVDSTLKIQPAKLEDSAVYLCASSFGTHYGYTFGSGTRLTVV.

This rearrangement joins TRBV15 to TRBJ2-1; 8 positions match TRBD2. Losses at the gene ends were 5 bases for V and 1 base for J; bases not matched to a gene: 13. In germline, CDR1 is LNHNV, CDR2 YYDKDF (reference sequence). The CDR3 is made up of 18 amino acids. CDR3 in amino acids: CATSVAYITSGSYNEQFF. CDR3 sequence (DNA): TGTGCCACCAGCGTCGCATACATAACTAGCGGATCCTACAATGAGCAGTTCTTC.

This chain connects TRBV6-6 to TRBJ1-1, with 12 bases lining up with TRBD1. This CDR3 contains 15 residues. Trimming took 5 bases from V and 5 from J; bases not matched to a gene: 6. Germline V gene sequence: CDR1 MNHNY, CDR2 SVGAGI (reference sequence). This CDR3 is CASSRGQGARTEAFF. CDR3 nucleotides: TGTGCCAGCAGTCGGGGACAGGGGGCTCGGACTGAAGCTTTCTTT.

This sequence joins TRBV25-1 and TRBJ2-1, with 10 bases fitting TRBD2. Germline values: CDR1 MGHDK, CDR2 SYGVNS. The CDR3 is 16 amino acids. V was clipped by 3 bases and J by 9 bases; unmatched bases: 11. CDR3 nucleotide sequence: TGTGCCAGCAGTGACCCTTATCTAGCGGGAGCCAGTGAGCAGTTCTTC. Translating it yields CASSDPYLAGASEQFF.

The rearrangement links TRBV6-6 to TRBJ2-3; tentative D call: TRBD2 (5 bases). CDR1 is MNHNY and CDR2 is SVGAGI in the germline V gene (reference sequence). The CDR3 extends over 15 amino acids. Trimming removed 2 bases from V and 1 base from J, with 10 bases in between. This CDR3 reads CASSYREIGTDTQYF. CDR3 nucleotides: TGTGCCAGCAGTTACAGGGAGATTGGCACAGATACGCAGTATTTT.

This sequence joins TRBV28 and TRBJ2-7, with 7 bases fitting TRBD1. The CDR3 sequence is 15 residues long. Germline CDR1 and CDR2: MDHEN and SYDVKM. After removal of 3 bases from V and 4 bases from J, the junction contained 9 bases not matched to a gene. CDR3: CASSFRDRRSYEQYF. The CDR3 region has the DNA TGTGCCAGCAGTTTTCGGGACAGACGATCTTACGAGCAGTACTTC.

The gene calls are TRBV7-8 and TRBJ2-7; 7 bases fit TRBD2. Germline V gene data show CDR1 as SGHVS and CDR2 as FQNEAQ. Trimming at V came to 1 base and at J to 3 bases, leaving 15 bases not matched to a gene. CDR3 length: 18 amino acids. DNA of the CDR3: TGTGCCAGCAGCTTAGATTTGGGAGGGGAACTAGGTGTCTACGAGCAGTACTTC. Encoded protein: CASSLDLGGELGVYEQYF.

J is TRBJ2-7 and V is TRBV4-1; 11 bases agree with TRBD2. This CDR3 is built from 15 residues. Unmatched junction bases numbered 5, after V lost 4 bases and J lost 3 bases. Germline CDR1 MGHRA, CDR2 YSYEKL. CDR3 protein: CASSPRLAGNYEQYF. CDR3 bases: TGCGCCAGCAGCCCCCGACTAGCGGGAAACTACGAGCAGTACTTC.

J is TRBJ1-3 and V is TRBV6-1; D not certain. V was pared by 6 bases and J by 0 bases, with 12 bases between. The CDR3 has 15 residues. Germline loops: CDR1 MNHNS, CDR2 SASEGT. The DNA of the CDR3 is TGTGCCAGCAGCATCCAAGAGTTCTCTGGAAACACCATATATTTT. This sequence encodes CASSIQEFSGNTIYF.

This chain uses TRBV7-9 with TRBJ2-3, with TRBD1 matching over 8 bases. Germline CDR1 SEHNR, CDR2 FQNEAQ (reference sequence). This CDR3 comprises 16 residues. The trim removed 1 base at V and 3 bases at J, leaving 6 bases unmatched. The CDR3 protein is CASSLVPQGATDTQYF. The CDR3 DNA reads TGTGCCAGCAGCTTAGTCCCGCAGGGGGCAACAGATACGCAGTATTTT.

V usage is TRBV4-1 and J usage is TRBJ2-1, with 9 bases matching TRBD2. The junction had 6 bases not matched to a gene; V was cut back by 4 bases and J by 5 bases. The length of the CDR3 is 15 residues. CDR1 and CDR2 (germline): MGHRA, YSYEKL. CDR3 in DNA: TGCGCCAGCAGCCTCGGACTAGCGCTTAACAATGAGCAGTTCTTC. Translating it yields CASSLGLALNNEQFF.

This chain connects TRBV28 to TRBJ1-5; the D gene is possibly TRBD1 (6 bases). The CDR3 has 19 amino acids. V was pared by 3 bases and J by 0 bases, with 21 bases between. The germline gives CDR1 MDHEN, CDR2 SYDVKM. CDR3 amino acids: CASSLGFHRQANSNQPQHF. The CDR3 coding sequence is TGTGCCAGCAGTTTGGGTTTTCACCGACAGGCGAATAGCAATCAGCCCCAGCATTTT.

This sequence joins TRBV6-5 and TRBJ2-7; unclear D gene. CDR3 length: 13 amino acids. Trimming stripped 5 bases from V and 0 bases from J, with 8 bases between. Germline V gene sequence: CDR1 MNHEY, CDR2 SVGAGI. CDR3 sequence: CASSRTGSYEQYF. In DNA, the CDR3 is TGTGCCAGCAGTAGAACCGGCTCCTACGAGCAGTACTTC.

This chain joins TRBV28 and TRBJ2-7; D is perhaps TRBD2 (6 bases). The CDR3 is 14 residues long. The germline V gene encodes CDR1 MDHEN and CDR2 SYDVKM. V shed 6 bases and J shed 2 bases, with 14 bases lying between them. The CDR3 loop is CASRGPAGTYEQYF. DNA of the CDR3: TGTGCCAGCAGGGGGCCCGCGGGAACCTACGAGCAGTACTTC. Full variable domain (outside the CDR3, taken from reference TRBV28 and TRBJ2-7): DVKVTQSSRYLVKRTGEKVFLECVQDMDHENMFWYRQDPGLGLRLIYFSYDVKMKEKGDIPEGYSVSREKKERFSLILESASTNQTSMYLCASRGPAGTYEQYFGPGTRLTVT.

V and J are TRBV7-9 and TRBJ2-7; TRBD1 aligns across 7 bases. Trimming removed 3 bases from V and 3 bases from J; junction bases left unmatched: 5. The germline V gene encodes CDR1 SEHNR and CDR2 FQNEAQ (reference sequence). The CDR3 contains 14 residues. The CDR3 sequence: CASSFDRDGYEQYF. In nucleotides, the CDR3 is TGTGCCAGCAGCTTTGACAGGGATGGCTACGAGCAGTACTTC.

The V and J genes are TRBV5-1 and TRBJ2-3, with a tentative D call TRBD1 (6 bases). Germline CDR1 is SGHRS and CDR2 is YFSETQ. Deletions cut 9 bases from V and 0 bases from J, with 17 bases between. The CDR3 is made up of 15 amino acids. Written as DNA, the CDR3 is TGCGCCAACATACTACAGGGATTGAGCACAGATACGCAGTATTTT. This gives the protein CANILQGLSTDTQYF.

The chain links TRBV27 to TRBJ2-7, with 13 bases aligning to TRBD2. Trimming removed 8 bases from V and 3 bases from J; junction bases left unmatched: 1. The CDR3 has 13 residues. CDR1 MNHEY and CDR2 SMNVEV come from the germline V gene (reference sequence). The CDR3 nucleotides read TGTGCCAGCGGACTAGCGGGAGACTACGAGCAGTACTTC. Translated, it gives CASGLAGDYEQYF.

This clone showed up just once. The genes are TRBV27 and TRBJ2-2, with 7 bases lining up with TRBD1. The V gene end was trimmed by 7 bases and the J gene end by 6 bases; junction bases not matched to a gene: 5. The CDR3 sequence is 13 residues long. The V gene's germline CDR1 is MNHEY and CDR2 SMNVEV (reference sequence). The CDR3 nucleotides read TGTGCCAGCACGAGGGGGCGCCCCGGGGAGCTGTTTTTT. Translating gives CASTRGRPGELFF.

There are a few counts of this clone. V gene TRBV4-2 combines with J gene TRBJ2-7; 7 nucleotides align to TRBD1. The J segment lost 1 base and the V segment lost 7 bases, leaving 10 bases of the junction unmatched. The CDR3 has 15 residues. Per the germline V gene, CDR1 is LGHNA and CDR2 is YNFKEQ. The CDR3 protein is CASTLTGDASYEQYF. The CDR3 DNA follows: TGTGCCAGCACGCTTACAGGGGACGCTTCCTACGAGCAGTACTTC.

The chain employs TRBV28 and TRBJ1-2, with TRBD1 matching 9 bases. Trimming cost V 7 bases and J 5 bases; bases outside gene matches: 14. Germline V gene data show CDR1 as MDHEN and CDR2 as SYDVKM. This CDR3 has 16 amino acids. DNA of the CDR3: TGTGCCAGCACCCCCCACGAGGACAGGGGAAGGTATGGCTACACCTTC. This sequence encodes CASTPHEDRGRYGYTF.

CDR3: CASSGTSGPYEQYF. CDR3 DNA sequence: TGTGCCAGCAGCGGGACTAGCGGCCCCTACGAGCAGTACTTC. The chain joins TRBV9 to TRBJ2-7, with 10 bases aligning to TRBD2. The CDR3 loop spans 14 amino acids. The V gene end was trimmed by 3 bases and the J gene end by 2 bases; junction bases not matched to a gene: 2. Germline CDR1 SGDLS, CDR2 YYNGEE.

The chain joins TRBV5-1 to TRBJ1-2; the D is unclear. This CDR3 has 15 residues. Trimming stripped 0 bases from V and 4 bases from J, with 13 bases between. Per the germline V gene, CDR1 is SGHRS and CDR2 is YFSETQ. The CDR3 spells CASSLAPTRGYGYTF. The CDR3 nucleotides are TGCGCCAGCAGCTTGGCCCCAACTCGAGGCTATGGCTACACCTTC.

Here the CDR3 reads CASSPRDSYEQYF. In DNA form, the CDR3 reads TGCGCCAGCAGCCCCCGGGACAGCTACGAGCAGTACTTC. The chain employs TRBV4-1 and TRBJ2-7; 7 bases are a match to TRBD1. The CDR3 has 13 residues. CDR1 is MGHRA, CDR2 YSYEKL, per germline. The V segment lost 4 bases and the J segment 3 bases; nucleotides outside the gene matches: 3.

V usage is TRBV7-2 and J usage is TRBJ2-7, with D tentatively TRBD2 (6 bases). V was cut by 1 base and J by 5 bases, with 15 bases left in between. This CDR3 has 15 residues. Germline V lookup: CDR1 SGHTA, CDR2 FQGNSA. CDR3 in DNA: TGTGCCAGCAGCTTAGATCCGACTAGAGCCCACGAGCAGTACTTC. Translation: CASSLDPTRAHEQYF.

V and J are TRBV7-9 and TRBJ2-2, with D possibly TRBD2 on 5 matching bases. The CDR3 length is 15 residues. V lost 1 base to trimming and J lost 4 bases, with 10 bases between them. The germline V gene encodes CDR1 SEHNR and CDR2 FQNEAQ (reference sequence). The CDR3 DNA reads TGTGCCAGCAGCTTAGACGGGGTCTCCACCGGGGAGCTGTTTTTT. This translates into CASSLDGVSTGELFF.

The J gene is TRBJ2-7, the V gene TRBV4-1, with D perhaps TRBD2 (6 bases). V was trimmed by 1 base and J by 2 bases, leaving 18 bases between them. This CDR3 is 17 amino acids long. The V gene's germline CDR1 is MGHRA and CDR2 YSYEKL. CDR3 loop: CASSQGSGGILTYEQYF. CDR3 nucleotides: TGCGCCAGCAGCCAAGGTTCGGGCGGGATATTAACCTACGAGCAGTACTTC.

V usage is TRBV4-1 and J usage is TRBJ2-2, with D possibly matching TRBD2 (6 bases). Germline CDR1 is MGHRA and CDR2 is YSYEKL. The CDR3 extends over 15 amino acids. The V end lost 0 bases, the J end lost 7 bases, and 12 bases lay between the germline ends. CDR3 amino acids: CASSQEGGSGGELFF. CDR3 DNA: TGCGCCAGCAGCCAAGAGGGGGGTTCGGGCGGGGAGCTGTTTTTT.